The 32 T cell receptor beta chains in this list originate from one sample, sequenced in a study of OX40 agonist ivuxolimab in advanced cancers. Profiled with immunoSEQ multiplex PCR; TCRdb holds only in-frame clones, not every one. The table lists 45,000 to 55,000 clones, roughly 80% of them singletons. Sequenced material: CD4+ or CD8+ T cells sorted from blood, taken in a trial of the OX40 agonist ivuxolimab. These TCRs come from an adult with an advanced solid tumor such as melanoma, head and neck, liver or kidney cancer.

The gene calls are TRBV9 and TRBJ2-7; possible D gene TRBD2, 5 bases. The germline V and J ends were trimmed by 3 bases and 6 bases, with 10 bases remaining between them. The CDR3 consists of 12 residues. CDR1 and CDR2 from the germline V gene are SGDLS and YYNGEE. The CDR3 sequence is CASSGRGAEQYF. CDR3 nucleotides: TGTGCCAGCAGCGGCCGGGGTGCCGAGCAGTACTTC. Full variable domain (remainder filled in from reference TRBV9 and TRBJ2-7): DSGVTQTPKHLITATGQRVTLRCSPRSGDLSVYWYQQSLDQGLQFLIQYYNGEERAKGNILERFSAQQFPDLHSELNLSSLELGDSALYFCASSGRGAEQYFGPGTRLTVT.

This clone was found once. The chain recombines TRBV5-6 with TRBJ1-1, with D perhaps matching TRBD1 (5 bases). The V and J ends lost 0 bases and 1 base respectively, with 13 bases between them. The CDR3 length is 16 residues. CDR1 SGHDT and CDR2 YYEEEE come from the germline V gene. The CDR3 sequence: CASSLATGRWNTEAFF. CDR3 sequence (DNA): TGTGCCAGCAGCTTGGCAACAGGTCGGTGGAACACTGAAGCTTTCTTT. Together with reference TRBV5-6 and TRBJ1-1, the CDR3 gives the full variable domain: DAGVTQSPTHLIKTRGQQVTLRCSPKSGHDTVSWYQQALGQGPQFIFQYYEEEERQRGNFPDRFSGHQFPNYSSELNVNALLLGDSALYLCASSLATGRWNTEAFFGQGTRLTVV.

This rearrangement joins TRBV4-3 to TRBJ1-4; 7 nucleotides match TRBD1. The germline V gene encodes CDR1 LGHNA and CDR2 YSLEER. The V gene end was trimmed by 0 bases and the J gene end by 8 bases; junction bases not matched to a gene: 9. This CDR3 region has 16 residues. DNA for the CDR3: TGCGCCAGCAGCCAAGAGGGGGGACAGAGTCGCGAAAAACTGTTTTTT. This encodes CASSQEGGQSREKLFF.

The V call is TRBV27, the J call TRBJ1-5; D not resolved. Germline V gene sequence: CDR1 MNHEY, CDR2 SMNVEV (reference sequence). Trimming removed 0 bases from V and 6 bases from J, with 9 bases in between. The CDR3 runs to 14 residues. DNA for the CDR3: TGTGCCAGCAGTTTATCGGGTGGTTTTCAGCCCCAGCATTTT. The encoded protein is CASSLSGGFQPQHF.

The rearrangement uses TRBV28 and TRBJ2-7; D is tentatively TRBD1 or TRBD2 (5 bases each). The V and J ends lost 7 bases and 5 bases respectively, with 21 bases between them. The CDR3 is 15 residues long. Germline values: CDR1 MDHEN, CDR2 SYDVKM. The DNA of the CDR3 is TGTGCCAGCACCCCTCAGAGGGGCTTTTTCAACGAGCAGTACTTC. Its translation is CASTPQRGFFNEQYF.

This clone showed up just once. The chain has TRBV10-1 and TRBJ1-1; D is possibly TRBD1 (6 bases). CDR3 size: 13 residues. CDR1 is WNHNN and CDR2 is SYGVQD in the germline V gene (reference sequence). V was shortened by 2 bases and J by 7 bases, with 11 bases between the two germline ends. CDR3 coding DNA: TGCGCCAGCAGTGAGGCGGGGGGCGGTGAAGCTTTCTTT. Its translation is CASSEAGGGEAFF.

The genes are TRBV18 and TRBJ1-2; 12 bases agree with TRBD1. V lost 3 bases and J lost 2; bases outside the gene matches: 1. CDR3 size: 15 residues. Germline V gene lookup returns CDR1 KGHSH and CDR2 LQKENI. CDR3 sequence (DNA): TGTGCCAGCTCACCCGGGACAGGGGGCAACTATGGCTACACCTTC. This encodes CASSPGTGGNYGYTF.

The chain employs TRBV6-1 and TRBJ1-5, with D tentatively TRBD1 (6 bases). This CDR3 is 20 amino acids long. V lost 1 base to trimming and J lost 9 bases, with 31 bases between them. CDR1 and CDR2 (germline): MNHNS, SASEGT. CDR3: CASSEGSPDSWKGNIRPQHF. The CDR3 DNA follows: TGTGCCAGCAGTGAAGGGTCACCGGACAGTTGGAAAGGGAACATCAGGCCCCAGCATTTT.

The chain recombines TRBV11-3 with TRBJ2-7, with D possibly TRBD1 on 5 matching bases. Germline CDR1 SGHNT, CDR2 YENEEA. Trimming removed 1 base from V and 3 bases from J, with 7 bases in between. The CDR3 has 13 residues. The CDR3 reads CASSLGQRYEQYF. The DNA for the CDR3 is TGTGCCAGCAGCTTAGGACAGCGCTACGAGCAGTACTTC.

This clone was picked up a small number of times. V is TRBV2 and J is TRBJ1-2, with unresolved D. V was shortened by 7 bases and J by 7 bases, with 22 bases between the two germline ends. The length of the CDR3 is 15 residues. Germline loops: CDR1 SNHLY, CDR2 FYNNEI. CDR3 in amino acids: CASTGGLESTFGYTF. The CDR3 DNA is TGTGCCAGCACAGGAGGACTAGAATCAACTTTTGGCTACACCTTC. Complete variable domain (other parts from reference TRBV2 and TRBJ1-2): EPEVTQTPSHQVTQMGQEVILRCVPISNHLYFYWYRQILGQKVEFLVSFYNNEISEKSEIFDDQFSVERPDGSNFTLKIRSTKLEDSAMYFCASTGGLESTFGYTFGSGTRLTVV.

The chain is built from TRBV19 and TRBJ2-7; tentative D call: TRBD2 (6 bases). The germline V and J ends were trimmed by 4 bases and 2 bases, with 15 bases remaining between them. Germline values: CDR1 LNHDA, CDR2 SQIVND (reference sequence). There are 15 residues in the CDR3. CDR3 bases: TGTGCCAGTAGTAATGGAAACGCGGGGACCTACGAGCAGTACTTC. As protein: CASSNGNAGTYEQYF.

The chain employs TRBV6-1 and TRBJ1-2; no reliable D call. Between the trimmed V and J ends, which lost 7 bases and 7 bases, there was a span of 16 bases. CDR1 is MNHNS and CDR2 is SASEGT in the germline V gene. There are 13 residues in the CDR3. The CDR3 bases are TGTGCCAGCATCCCGGCTGGCTTCTCTGGCTACACCTTC. Its protein product is CASIPAGFSGYTF.

The V and J genes are TRBV7-2 and TRBJ2-3, with D perhaps TRBD2 (5 bases). Germline V gives CDR1 SGHTA, CDR2 FQGNSA. The CDR3 extends over 13 amino acids. Trimming stripped 5 bases from V and 3 bases from J, with 9 bases between. CDR3 bases: TGTGCCAGCAGCCCCTCGGGGACAGATACGCAGTATTTT. It specifies CASSPSGTDTQYF.

The rearrangement uses TRBV28 and TRBJ1-2; no definite D call. From germline, CDR1 is MDHEN and CDR2 SYDVKM. The CDR3 has 16 residues. V was shortened by 2 bases and J by 1 base, with 14 bases between the two germline ends. Here the CDR3 DNA reads TGTGCCAGCAGTTTAGGATATATCGGGAATAACTATGGCTACACCTTC. Amino acid sequence: CASSLGYIGNNYGYTF.

The rearrangement uses TRBV25-1 and TRBJ1-4; D call uncertain. Germline values: CDR1 MGHDK, CDR2 SYGVNS. Trimming left V 1 base short and J 5 bases short, with 11 bases between. This CDR3 region has 15 residues. The CDR3 DNA is TGTGCCAGCAGTGAATTTGGCGGAGGGAATGAAAAACTGTTTTTT. This sequence encodes CASSEFGGGNEKLFF. The full variable domain, its missing parts supplied by reference TRBV25-1 and TRBJ1-4, is EADIYQTPRYLVIGTGKKITLECSQTMGHDKMYWYQQDPGMELHLIHYSYGVNSTEKGDLSSESTVSRIRTEHFPLTLESARPSHTSQYLCASSEFGGGNEKLFFGSGTQLSVL.

This clone appeared once. V gene TRBV30 combines with J gene TRBJ1-1; the D gene is possibly TRBD1 (5 bases). This CDR3 is 13 amino acids long. Deletions cut 1 base from V and 1 base from J, with 7 bases between. Per the germline V gene, CDR1 is GTSNPN and CDR2 is SVGIG (reference sequence). The CDR3 sequence: CAWSGGANTEAFF. CDR3 coding DNA: TGTGCCTGGAGTGGAGGGGCGAACACTGAAGCTTTCTTT.

The chain carries TRBV5-4 and TRBJ1-5, with a tentative D call TRBD1 (5 bases). Germline assignment: CDR1 SGHNT and CDR2 YYREEE (reference sequence). The CDR3 covers 15 residues. Trimming left V 4 bases short and J 2 bases short, with 13 bases between. The CDR3 protein is CASSAGGGGNQPQHF. DNA for the CDR3: TGTGCCAGCAGCGCTGGGGGAGGGGGCAATCAGCCCCAGCATTTT.

This clone was counted between two and nine times. One end of the junction varies from germline; a read error may be responsible. This chain joins TRBV4-2 and TRBJ1-1, with D hard to call. Germline V gene sequence: CDR1 LGHNA, CDR2 YNFKEQ. The CDR3 runs 12 residues. The DNA for the CDR3 is TGTGCCAGCAGCCAAGCTTGGAGTGAACCTTTCTTT. Its protein product is CASSQAWSEPFF.

The rearrangement uses TRBV7-9 and TRBJ1-1; D perhaps matches TRBD1 (5 bases). The germline gives CDR1 SEHNR, CDR2 FQNEAQ (reference sequence). V lost 5 bases and J lost 7, with 14 bases in between. The CDR3 has 13 amino acids. The CDR3 spells CASSDPWGIEAFF. CDR3 nucleotide sequence: TGTGCCAGCAGCGATCCTTGGGGCATTGAAGCTTTCTTT.

In its sample, this clone was seen a few times. The chain joins TRBV7-9 to TRBJ2-1; a possible D gene is TRBD2 (6 bases). The CDR3 has 13 amino acids. The V end lost 0 bases, the J end lost 10 bases, and 10 bases lay between the germline ends. Germline assignment: CDR1 SEHNR and CDR2 FQNEAQ (reference sequence). The CDR3 reads CASSLATSGEQFF. CDR3 coding DNA: TGTGCCAGCAGCTTAGCGACGAGCGGGGAGCAGTTCTTC.

The gene calls are TRBV4-3 and TRBJ2-1, with D possibly TRBD2 on 6 matching bases. The CDR3 runs 17 residues. Germline V lookup: CDR1 LGHNA, CDR2 YSLEER. V lost 0 bases and J 4 bases, leaving 16 bases between the germline ends. CDR3 residues: CASSQDLGRGLYNEQFF. The CDR3 coding sequence is TGCGCCAGCAGCCAAGATCTCGGGCGGGGACTTTACAATGAGCAGTTCTTC.

This sequence joins TRBV28 and TRBJ1-2; tentative D call: TRBD1 (5 bases). Germline-derived CDR1 and CDR2 are MDHEN and SYDVKM. V was clipped by 5 bases and J by 3 bases, with 16 bases between them. The CDR3 totals 15 residues. The CDR3 reads CASSPRQGGYYGYTF. CDR3 in DNA: TGTGCCAGCAGTCCCAGGCAGGGTGGATACTATGGCTACACCTTC.

This CDR3 is CASSSGSEQYF. The DNA for the CDR3 is TGTGCCAGCAGCTCGGGGAGCGAGCAGTACTTC. V usage is TRBV9 and J usage is TRBJ2-7; the D gene is possibly TRBD2 (5 bases). Germline CDR1 is SGDLS and CDR2 is YYNGEE. Deletions cut 4 bases from V and 6 bases from J, with 8 bases between. This CDR3 comprises 11 residues.

The rearrangement joins TRBV6-1 to TRBJ1-5; D gene ambiguous. Trimming shortened V by 4 bases and J by 1 base, and 8 bases separated the two germline ends. Germline assignment: CDR1 MNHNS and CDR2 SASEGT. The CDR3 is 14 residues long. This chain's CDR3 is CASSAERSNQPQHF. The CDR3 DNA sequence: TGTGCCAGCAGTGCGGAACGGAGCAATCAGCCCCAGCATTTT.

The chain links TRBV14 to TRBJ2-4; D is perhaps TRBD1 (5 bases). CDR1 and CDR2 from the germline V gene are SGHDN and FVKESK. The CDR3 contains 20 residues. Trimming pared 1 base from V and 0 bases from J, leaving 22 bases between. CDR3 DNA sequence: TGTGCCAGCAGCCAAGGATGGGGCGACAGCTTAACCACAGCCAAAAACATTCAGTACTTC. Translating it yields CASSQGWGDSLTTAKNIQYF.

J is TRBJ2-2 and V is TRBV4-1; TRBD1 agrees at 7 bases. Germline values: CDR1 MGHRA, CDR2 YSYEKL. The junction had 2 bases not matched to a gene; V was cut back by 3 bases and J by 1 base. This CDR3 is 15 amino acids long. The DNA for the CDR3 is TGCGCCAGCAGCCAGTCAGGGGGGAACACCGGGGAGCTGTTTTTT. Protein: CASSQSGGNTGELFF.

The V call is TRBV9, the J call TRBJ2-1, with D unresolved. Germline values: CDR1 SGDLS, CDR2 YYNGEE. V shed 4 bases and J shed 2 bases, with 10 bases lying between them. The CDR3 is 14 residues long. The CDR3 coding sequence is TGTGCCAGCAGCCGGACGTCCGCCTACAATGAGCAGTTCTTC. Encoded protein: CASSRTSAYNEQFF.

This chain uses TRBV15 with TRBJ1-1; D is unclear. This CDR3 comprises 16 residues. Trimming shortened V by 2 bases and J by 0 bases, and 13 bases separated the two germline ends. CDR1 and CDR2 (germline): LNHNV, YYDKDF (reference sequence). CDR3 nucleotide sequence: TGTGCCACCAGCAGAAGGATCGGAACAGTGAACACTGAAGCTTTCTTT. This gives the protein CATSRRIGTVNTEAFF.

A single count supports this clone. CDR3 nucleotides: TGCGCCAGCAGTCAATCCGCGCAGGGCCCGAACACTGAAGCTTTCTTT. Protein: CASSQSAQGPNTEAFF. The V and J genes are TRBV23-1 and TRBJ1-1; D may be TRBD1 (5 bases). TRBV23-1 is an open reading frame whose function is uncertain. Trimming removed 0 bases at V and 1 base at J, with 12 bases between. The CDR3 sequence is 16 residues long.

Only a few counts were recorded for this clone. V and J are TRBV4-1 and TRBJ1-3; D not resolved. CDR1 MGHRA and CDR2 YSYEKL come from the germline V gene. The V end lost 0 bases, the J end lost 3 bases, and 9 bases lay between the germline ends. This CDR3 has 15 amino acids. CDR3 DNA: TGCGCCAGCAGCCAAGAGGGAGAGAATGGAAACACCATATATTTT. Translating gives CASSQEGENGNTIYF.

There are a few counts of this clone. The rearrangement links TRBV5-1 to TRBJ2-5; the match to TRBD2 covers 10 bases. The J segment lost 2 bases and the V segment lost 5 bases, leaving 6 bases of the junction unmatched. The germline gives CDR1 SGHRS, CDR2 YFSETQ. The CDR3 covers 15 residues. The CDR3 here is CASRKLAGNQETQYF. The DNA for the CDR3 is TGCGCCAGCAGAAAACTAGCGGGAAATCAAGAGACCCAGTACTTC.

The chain combines TRBV28 with TRBJ1-1; TRBD1 matches at 9 bases. The V segment lost 6 bases and the J segment 5 bases; nucleotides outside the gene matches: 7. This CDR3 region has 14 residues. The V gene's germline CDR1 is MDHEN and CDR2 SYDVKM. For the CDR3, the DNA is TGTGCCAGCAGGGTTGGACAGGGGAAGACTGAAGCTTTCTTT. It encodes CASRVGQGKTEAFF.